This T cell receptor beta chain was identified in a study of blood T cell repertoires in COVID-19. About the study: The samples span acute and convalescent COVID-19 from the United States, Italy and Spain.

Repertoires were generated with immunoSEQ multiplex PCR, while TCRdb's copy carries only in-frame clones and drops some. The repertoire holds about 59,000 clones, with around 81% as singletons. The material sequenced was peripheral blood. The clonotype was recovered from an elderly woman with active or convalescent COVID-19.

CDR3 protein: CASSLVWNTEAFF. In DNA, the CDR3 is TGTGCCAGCAGCTTAGTCTGGAACACTGAAGCTTTCTTT. The chain employs TRBV7-2 and TRBJ1-1; D uncertain. The CDR3 spans 13 residues. V was clipped by 1 base and J by 1 base, with 4 bases between them. Germline CDR1 is SGHTA and CDR2 is FQGNSA.